These 21 T cell receptor beta chains share one sample of origin, sequenced in a study of shared T cell receptors in the human thymus. Clones were sequenced by immunoSEQ multiplex PCR, and TCRdb holds only the in-frame ones, with some missing. The repertoire holds roughly 560,000 clones, with 75% to 80% as singletons. A further study also used this sample, focusing on human thymus T cells.

Sequencing was performed on thymocytes. These receptor sequences come from a boy under two years old with a congenital heart defect.

The V call is TRBV29-1, the J call TRBJ1-1, with TRBD1 as a possible D gene (5 bases). Germline V lookup: CDR1 SQVTM, CDR2 ANQGSEA. V lost 0 bases and J 3 bases, leaving 8 bases between the germline ends. This CDR3 contains 13 residues. The CDR3, as DNA: TGCAGCGTTGAAGAGGGGACTCACACTGAAGCTTTCTTT. It translates to CSVEEGTHTEAFF.

This chain links TRBV6-5 with TRBJ2-7; D gene unclear. The CDR3 extends over 13 amino acids. Trimming cost V 5 bases and J 6 bases, with 14 bases left between them. The germline V gene has CDR1 MNHEY and CDR2 SVGAGI. The CDR3 sequence is CASSPVPRVEQYF. DNA for the CDR3: TGTGCCAGCAGTCCGGTACCCCGGGTCGAGCAGTACTTC.

The chain combines TRBV21-1 with TRBJ2-7; the table's D gene call, TRBD1, was not cross checked with the DNA. TRBV21-1 constitutes a pseudogene. The CDR3 has 17 amino acids. The CDR3 reads CASSKKVGQGPFYEQYF. In DNA form, the CDR3 reads TGTGCCAGCAGCAAAAAGGTGGGGCAGGGTCCTTTCTACGAGCAGTACTTC.

The genes are TRBV30 and TRBJ1-1; D is perhaps TRBD1 (5 bases). V was shortened by 4 bases and J by 7 bases, with 19 bases between the two germline ends. Germline CDR1 and CDR2: GTSNPN and SVGIG (reference sequence). The CDR3 covers 14 residues. This chain's CDR3 is CAWTEGWGTGEAFF. CDR3 bases: TGTGCCTGGACCGAGGGGTGGGGGACTGGTGAAGCTTTCTTT.

The CDR3 spells CASSLGPPRRYEQFF. CDR3 nucleotides: TGTGCCAGCAGCTTAGGACCGCCCCGGAGGTATGAGCAGTTCTTC. The V gene is TRBV7-2, the J gene TRBJ2-1; possibly TRBD2 for D (5 bases). CDR1 is SGHTA and CDR2 is FQGNSA in the germline V gene. V lost 1 base and J lost 8, with 15 bases in between. This CDR3 region has 15 residues.

This chain uses TRBV27 with TRBJ1-1; 12 bases fit TRBD1. V was pared by 5 bases and J by 1 base, with 5 bases of the junction left unmatched. Germline CDR1 and CDR2: MNHEY and SMNVEV (reference sequence). The CDR3 is 16 amino acids. The CDR3 protein is CASSPGTGGPNTEAFF. The CDR3 DNA reads TGTGCCAGCAGTCCCGGGACAGGGGGCCCGAACACTGAAGCTTTCTTT.

A single count supports this clone. CDR3 loop: CASLGQGYGYTF. The CDR3 DNA sequence: TGTGCCAGCCTAGGACAGGGCTATGGCTACACCTTC. The rearrangement joins TRBV28 to TRBJ1-2; TRBD1 matches at 8 bases. The V gene end was trimmed by 8 bases and the J gene end by 4 bases; junction bases not matched to a gene: 3. Germline V gives CDR1 MDHEN, CDR2 SYDVKM. The CDR3 totals 12 residues.

V is TRBV2 and J is TRBJ1-3; TRBD1 aligns across 9 bases. This CDR3 is built from 15 residues. The germline V gene has CDR1 SNHLY and CDR2 FYNNEI. J lost 2 bases, V lost 4 bases, and 3 bases had no gene match. Here the CDR3 reads CASSGGQGTGNTIYF. As DNA, the CDR3 is TGTGCCAGCAGTGGAGGACAGGGGACTGGAAACACCATATATTTT.

V usage is TRBV5-4 and J usage is TRBJ2-1, with TRBD1 matching 10 bases. The CDR3 loop spans 14 amino acids. The junction had 6 bases not matched to a gene; V was cut back by 3 bases and J by 9 bases. Germline V gene sequence: CDR1 SGHNT, CDR2 YYREEE (reference sequence). CDR3 DNA: TGTGCCAGCAGCTCCGGGACAGGGGTTAGTGAGCAGTTCTTC. Translated, it gives CASSSGTGVSEQFF. Full variable domain (outside the CDR3, taken from reference TRBV5-4 and TRBJ2-1): ETGVTQSPTHLIKTRGQQVTLRCSSQSGHNTVSWYQQALGQGPQFIFQYYREEENGRGNFPPRFSGLQFPNYSSELNVNALELDDSALYLCASSSGTGVSEQFFGPGTRLTVL.

This chain connects TRBV27 to TRBJ2-3; TRBD2 agrees at 7 bases. Germline CDR1 is MNHEY and CDR2 is SMNVEV (reference sequence). V lost 2 bases to trimming and J lost 1 base; unmatched junction nucleotides: 6. There are 16 residues in the CDR3. The CDR3 DNA reads TGTGCCAGCAGTTTACTCGGACTAGGGGGCACAGATACGCAGTATTTT. It yields the protein CASSLLGLGGTDTQYF.

The chain carries TRBV2 and TRBJ2-1; D perhaps matches TRBD2 (6 bases). The V gene lost 4 bases and the J gene lost 7 bases, with 14 bases spanning the gap. The CDR3 covers 14 residues. Germline-derived CDR1 and CDR2 are SNHLY and FYNNEI. The CDR3 DNA reads TGTGCCAGCAGTGTACGGGAGTCGAAGAATGAGCAGTTCTTC. As protein: CASSVRESKNEQFF.

V is TRBV4-2 and J is TRBJ1-1; no reliable D call. V was shortened by 4 bases and J by 6 bases, with 15 bases between the two germline ends. Germline CDR1 is LGHNA and CDR2 is YNFKEQ. CDR3 length equals 14 residues. The CDR3 protein is CASSPEESPPEAFF. The CDR3 region has the DNA TGTGCCAGCAGCCCCGAGGAATCCCCCCCTGAAGCTTTCTTT.

V is TRBV27 and J is TRBJ2-3; 11 bases match TRBD1. The V and J ends lost 6 bases and 6 bases, in that order; junction bases with no gene match: 5. The CDR3 runs 14 residues. CDR1 and CDR2 (germline): MNHEY, SMNVEV (reference sequence). The CDR3 is CASRRTGGRDTQYF. For the CDR3, the DNA is TGTGCCAGCAGGAGGACAGGGGGCCGGGATACGCAGTATTTT.

This rearrangement joins TRBV28 to TRBJ2-3; 8 bases agree with TRBD2. Trimming at V came to 5 bases and at J to 4 bases, leaving 11 bases not matched to a gene. Germline V gene data show CDR1 as MDHEN and CDR2 as SYDVKM. The CDR3 has 16 residues. The CDR3 DNA sequence: TGTGCCAGCAGTCCGGGACTAGGACGAATCCCAGATACGCAGTATTTT. Translating it yields CASSPGLGRIPDTQYF.

The rearrangement uses TRBV11-2 and TRBJ2-2; 9 bases align to TRBD1. The J segment lost 2 bases and the V segment lost 6 bases, leaving 13 bases of the junction unmatched. The CDR3 runs 18 residues. The V gene's germline CDR1 is SGHAT and CDR2 FQNNGV. CDR3 sequence: CASRTRDREVRNTGELFF. For the CDR3, the DNA is TGTGCCAGCAGGACCCGGGACAGGGAAGTCCGAAACACCGGGGAGCTGTTTTTT.

This clone appeared a few times. The rearrangement joins TRBV5-1 to TRBJ2-5; 7 bases match TRBD2. Per germline, CDR1 SGHRS and CDR2 YFSETQ. Germline trimming cut 2 bases from V and 3 bases from J; bases unmatched to any gene: 7. The CDR3 contains 15 residues. CDR3 nucleotides: TGCGCCAGCAGCTTAGCGGGGACGGCCGAAGAGACCCAGTACTTC. This sequence encodes CASSLAGTAEETQYF.

This clone was counted only a few times. This sequence joins TRBV11-2 and TRBJ2-3; TRBD2 matches 11 bases. The CDR3 runs 17 residues. Losses at the gene ends were 4 bases for V and 1 base for J; bases not matched to a gene: 7. The germline V gene has CDR1 SGHAT and CDR2 FQNNGV. CDR3 protein: CASSSPPSGRRTDTQYF. CDR3 nucleotides: TGTGCCAGCAGCTCCCCACCTAGCGGGAGGCGCACAGATACGCAGTATTTT.

The chain recombines TRBV28 with TRBJ2-4; 13 nucleotides align to TRBD2. The germline gives CDR1 MDHEN, CDR2 SYDVKM. V was pared by 5 bases and J by 3 bases, with 10 bases of the junction left unmatched. CDR3 length equals 18 residues. CDR3 amino acids: CASSLWTSGSSGKNIQYF. The CDR3, as DNA: TGTGCCAGCAGTCTTTGGACTAGCGGGAGTTCGGGCAAAAACATTCAGTACTTC. The entire variable domain, with the rest obtained from reference TRBV28 and TRBJ2-4, is as follows: DVKVTQSSRYLVKRTGEKVFLECVQDMDHENMFWYRQDPGLGLRLIYFSYDVKMKEKGDIPEGYSVSREKKERFSLILESASTNQTSMYLCASSLWTSGSSGKNIQYFGAGTRLSVL.

V gene TRBV10-3 combines with J gene TRBJ2-1; 9 bases map to TRBD2. Per germline, CDR1 ENHRY and CDR2 SYGVKD. This CDR3 contains 15 residues. V trimming: 5 bases; J trimming: 2 bases; junction bases outside the gene matches: 4. CDR3: CAISRTSVTYNEQFF. The CDR3 region has the DNA TGTGCCATCAGTCGGACTAGCGTGACCTACAATGAGCAGTTCTTC.

This clone was counted only a few times. This rearrangement joins TRBV5-8 to TRBJ2-1; D not resolved. With 2 bases removed from V and 0 bases from J, the gap between germline ends came to 9 bases. CDR1 is SGHTS, CDR2 YDEGEE, per germline. The CDR3 spans 15 residues. Here the CDR3 reads CASSFGWSSYNEQFF. DNA of the CDR3: TGTGCCAGCAGCTTCGGCTGGAGCTCCTACAATGAGCAGTTCTTC.

This clone occurred a few times. This chain uses TRBV6-6 with TRBJ2-2, with D possibly matching TRBD2 (5 bases). This CDR3 contains 15 residues. Germline values: CDR1 MNHNY, CDR2 SVGAGI (reference sequence). The germline V and J ends were trimmed by 4 bases and 5 bases, with 14 bases remaining between them. DNA of the CDR3: TGTGCCAGCAGTTCGGACGGGAACGGAACCGGGGAGCTGTTTTTT. Amino acids: CASSSDGNGTGELFF.